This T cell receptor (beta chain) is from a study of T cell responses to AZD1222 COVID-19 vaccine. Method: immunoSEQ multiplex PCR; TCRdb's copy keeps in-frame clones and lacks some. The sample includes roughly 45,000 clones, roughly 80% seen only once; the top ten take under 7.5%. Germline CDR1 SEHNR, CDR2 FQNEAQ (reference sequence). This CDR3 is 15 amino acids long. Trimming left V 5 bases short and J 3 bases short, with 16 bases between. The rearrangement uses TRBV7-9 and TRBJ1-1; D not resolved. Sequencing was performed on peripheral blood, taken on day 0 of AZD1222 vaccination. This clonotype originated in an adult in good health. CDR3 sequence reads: CASSPGTWGYTEAFF. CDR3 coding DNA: TGTGCCAGCAGCCCTGGTACTTGGGGTTACACTGAAGCTTTCTTT.